The rows below give T cell receptor beta chains drawn from one sample of a study of blood T cell repertoires in COVID-19. Assay: immunoSEQ multiplex PCR; the TCRdb copy retains only in-frame clones and omits some. The data contain tens of thousands of clones, 85% of them singletons. Sequencing used peripheral blood. All receptors derive from a woman between 70 and 85 years old in a cohort sampled during active COVID-19. Both conserved end residues are part of each CDR3. Each record gives: D gene, V gene, clone size, J gene, CDR3 DNA, CDR3 protein. The D gene is left open where the match is weak. Not every row has a clone size; where given, it reads once, few, many or a size class.

d_call: NA
v_call: TRBV6-5
clone_size: NA
j_call: TRBJ2-5
cdr3_nt: TGTGCCAGCAGTTACTCGAGCCGGGCACTAGGAGAGACCCAGTACTTC
cdr3_aa: CASSYSSRALGETQYF

d_call: NA
v_call: TRBV4-1
clone_size: NA
j_call: TRBJ1-2
cdr3_nt: TGCGCCAGCAGCCAAGCGGCGCTCGGGGGGGGCTACACCTTC
cdr3_aa: CASSQAALGGGYTF

d_call: TRBD2
v_call: TRBV19
clone_size: NA
j_call: TRBJ2-5
cdr3_nt: TGTGCCAGTAGCCCCGTAGCGGGAGGGCAAGAGACCCAGTACTTC
cdr3_aa: CASSPVAGGQETQYF

d_call: TRBD1
v_call: TRBV5-1
clone_size: NA
j_call: TRBJ2-7
cdr3_nt: TGCGCCAGCAGCTTGGCCGGACAGGGAACCTCCGAGCAGTACTTC
cdr3_aa: CASSLAGQGTSEQYF

d_call: TRBD1
v_call: TRBV19
clone_size: NA
j_call: TRBJ1-5
cdr3_nt: TGTGCCAGTGAGGACAGGGGAAGATCAGAGCCCCAGCATTTT
cdr3_aa: CASEDRGRSEPQHF

d_call: NA
v_call: TRBV5-1
clone_size: NA
j_call: TRBJ2-7
cdr3_nt: TGCGCCAGCAGCTTGGTTCCGGGACAAACCTACGAGCAGTACTTC
cdr3_aa: CASSLVPGQTYEQYF

d_call: NA
v_call: TRBV3-1/TRBV3-2
clone_size: few
j_call: TRBJ2-7
cdr3_nt: TGTGCCAGCAGCCAAGATCAGGGTGGGGTCTACGAGCAGTACTTC
cdr3_aa: CASSQDQGGVYEQYF

d_call: NA
v_call: TRBV2
clone_size: NA
j_call: TRBJ2-3
cdr3_nt: TGTGCCAGCAGTCAGGGATCTAGCACAGATACGCAGTATTTT
cdr3_aa: CASSQGSSTDTQYF

d_call: NA
v_call: TRBV2
clone_size: NA
j_call: TRBJ1-1
cdr3_nt: TGTGCCAGCAGTGAATTTCTTGGGGGGGTTACTGAAGCTTTCTTT
cdr3_aa: CASSEFLGGVTEAFF

d_call: NA
v_call: TRBV30
clone_size: NA
j_call: TRBJ2-2
cdr3_nt: TGTGCCTGGTCAGGGCTGAACACCGGGGAGCTGTTTTTT
cdr3_aa: CAWSGLNTGELFF

d_call: NA
v_call: TRBV10-3
clone_size: NA
j_call: TRBJ2-5
cdr3_nt: TGTGCCATCAGTGAGTTAGTAGCTGCGACCCAGTACTTC
cdr3_aa: CAISELVAATQYF

d_call: NA
v_call: TRBV4-1
clone_size: NA
j_call: TRBJ2-7
cdr3_nt: TGCGCCAGCAGCCAAGATCCCAGGTCGTGGGAGCAGTACTTC
cdr3_aa: CASSQDPRSWEQYF

d_call: TRBD2
v_call: TRBV4-2
clone_size: NA
j_call: TRBJ2-7
cdr3_nt: TGTGCCAGCAGCCAAGTGACTAGCGGGAGTACCGAGCAGTACTTC
cdr3_aa: CASSQVTSGSTEQYF

d_call: TRBD1
v_call: TRBV6-5
clone_size: NA
j_call: TRBJ2-7
cdr3_nt: TGTGCCAGCAGCCGAACAGGGGGGTCCTACGAGCAGTACTTC
cdr3_aa: CASSRTGGSYEQYF

d_call: TRBD2
v_call: TRBV25-1
clone_size: NA
j_call: TRBJ2-1
cdr3_nt: TGTGCCACCACGGGGGGAGGGAGGAATGAGCAGTTCTTC
cdr3_aa: CATTGGGRNEQFF

d_call: TRBD1
v_call: TRBV7-9
clone_size: NA
j_call: TRBJ1-5
cdr3_nt: TGTGCCAGCAGCCACCCGACAGGGGCAAATCAGCCCCAGCATTTT
cdr3_aa: CASSHPTGANQPQHF

d_call: NA
v_call: TRBV5-1
clone_size: NA
j_call: TRBJ2-2
cdr3_nt: TGCGCCAGCAGCTTCTCAGGATCAGGGGACACCGGGGAGCTGTTTTTT
cdr3_aa: CASSFSGSGDTGELFF

d_call: TRBD2
v_call: TRBV28
clone_size: few
j_call: TRBJ2-3
cdr3_nt: TGTGCCAGCAGCCCCCTTGGGGGGGGACTAGCTGGTCCAGATACGCAGTATTTT
cdr3_aa: CASSPLGGGLAGPDTQYF

d_call: TRBD1
v_call: TRBV5-1
clone_size: NA
j_call: TRBJ1-2
cdr3_nt: TGCGCCAGCACCTCTGGGGGCGTTCCTGGGACAGTCCAGACGGGGACCTTC
cdr3_aa: CASTSGGVPGTVQTGTF

d_call: NA
v_call: TRBV28
clone_size: NA
j_call: TRBJ2-6
cdr3_nt: TGTGCCAGCAGTTTAGCAGGGGCTGGGGCCAACGTCCTGACTTTC
cdr3_aa: CASSLAGAGANVLTF

d_call: NA
v_call: TRBV27
clone_size: NA
j_call: TRBJ1-3
cdr3_nt: TGTGCCAGCAGTTTATCGTACTCTGGAAACACCATATATTTT
cdr3_aa: CASSLSYSGNTIYF

d_call: TRBD1
v_call: TRBV6-5
clone_size: NA
j_call: TRBJ2-1
cdr3_nt: TGTGCCAGCAGGCGGGACAGGGGTAACTACAATGAGCAGTTCTTC
cdr3_aa: CASRRDRGNYNEQFF